The 21 T cell receptor beta chains reported below all come from one sample, sequenced in a study of shared clonotypes between healthy human individuals. Here immunoSEQ multiplex PCR was the method, and the copy in TCRdb shows in-frame clones only, minus some. The table includes about 490,000 clones, about 78% detected once. Sequencing used PBMCs. The receptor set was obtained from a woman aged 40-49 years in good health. Some clones in this sample may be carry-over from other donors' samples.

The V and J genes are TRBV18 and TRBJ1-4, with a possible D match to TRBD1 (5 bases). The CDR3 contains 15 residues. Trimming removed 0 bases from V and 5 bases from J, with 10 bases in between. Germline V gene lookup returns CDR1 KGHSH and CDR2 LQKENI. The CDR3 spells CASSPPGLRNEKLFF. The CDR3 region has the DNA TGTGCCAGCTCACCACCGGGGCTGAGAAATGAAAAACTGTTTTTT.

The gene calls are TRBV28 and TRBJ1-1; D is perhaps TRBD1 (5 bases). The CDR3 sequence is 16 residues long. CDR1 and CDR2 from the germline V gene are MDHEN and SYDVKM. V was trimmed by 5 bases and J by 4 bases, leaving 20 bases between them. CDR3 sequence (DNA): TGTGCCAGCAGTCCGCCGGTGCTGGGGGTTGGCACTGAAGCTTTCTTT. It translates to CASSPPVLGVGTEAFF.

The chain carries TRBV11-2 and TRBJ2-1, with 9 bases lining up with TRBD2. Germline CDR1 SGHAT, CDR2 FQNNGV. The J segment lost 8 bases and the V segment lost 2 bases, leaving 10 bases of the junction unmatched. CDR3 length equals 16 residues. CDR3 DNA: TGTGCCAGCAGCTTAATAGCGGGAGTTTTATCCTATGAGCAGTTCTTC. Its translation: CASSLIAGVLSYEQFF.

CDR3 DNA: TGTGCCAGCAGCCCGCGACAGGGGAACACTGAAGCTTTCTTT. Translating gives CASSPRQGNTEAFF. V and J are TRBV7-2 and TRBJ1-1; 7 nucleotides line up with TRBD1. The CDR3 totals 14 residues. With 5 bases clipped from V and 1 base from J, the junction kept 4 bases outside the gene matches. Germline-derived CDR1 and CDR2 are SGHTA and FQGNSA. Combining the CDR3 with reference TRBV7-2 and TRBJ1-1 gives the whole variable domain GAGVSQSPSNKVTEKGKDVELRCDPISGHTALYWYRQSLGQGLEFLIYFQGNSAPDKSGLPSDRFSAERTGGSVSTLTIQRTQQEDSAVYLCASSPRQGNTEAFFGQGTRLTVV.

V usage is TRBV11-2 and J usage is TRBJ2-2, with TRBD1 identical over 7 bases. CDR1 SGHAT and CDR2 FQNNGV come from the germline V gene. There are 16 residues in the CDR3. V lost 4 bases to trimming and J lost 1 base; unmatched junction nucleotides: 6. CDR3 amino acids: CASSSKTGRNTGELFF. The CDR3 DNA reads TGTGCCAGCAGCTCTAAGACAGGGAGGAACACCGGGGAGCTGTTTTTT.

The rearrangement joins TRBV19 to TRBJ1-1; D unresolved. The V end was cut by 5 bases, the J end by 1 base, with 8 bases between. CDR3 length: 13 amino acids. The V gene's germline CDR1 is LNHDA and CDR2 SQIVND (reference sequence). The CDR3 nucleotides are TGTGCCAGTAGTTGGGTTGCGAACACTGAAGCTTTCTTT. Translated, it gives CASSWVANTEAFF.

This clone has a handful of counts. The rearrangement uses TRBV5-1 and TRBJ2-5, with D possibly being TRBD1 or TRBD2 (5 bases each). There are 13 residues in the CDR3. Germline-derived CDR1 and CDR2 are SGHRS and YFSETQ. The V end was cut by 6 bases, the J end by 2 bases, with 11 bases between. The CDR3 DNA reads as TGCGCCAGCACCCAGGGACCACAAGAGACCCAGTACTTC. Its protein is CASTQGPQETQYF.

This chain joins TRBV19 and TRBJ1-5, with D maybe TRBD1 (5 bases). Germline V CDR1 and CDR2: LNHDA, SQIVND (reference sequence). This CDR3 is built from 15 residues. V lost 3 bases to trimming and J lost 0 bases, with 9 bases between them. The chain's CDR3 is CASSIRGDSNQPQHF. The CDR3 coding sequence is TGTGCCAGTAGTATCCGAGGGGATAGCAATCAGCCCCAGCATTTT. The full variable domain, its missing parts supplied by reference TRBV19 and TRBJ1-5, is DGGITQSPKYLFRKEGQNVTLSCEQNLNHDAMYWYRQDPGQGLRLIYYSQIVNDFQKGDIAEGYSVSREKKESFPLTVTSAQKNPTAFYLCASSIRGDSNQPQHFGDGTRLSIL.

This chain connects TRBV2 to TRBJ2-2; D might be TRBD1 or TRBD2, each matching 5 bases. The CDR3 spans 16 residues. CDR1 is SNHLY and CDR2 is FYNNEI in the germline V gene. Trimming pared 2 bases from V and 5 bases from J, leaving 15 bases between. The DNA of the CDR3 is TGTGCCAGCAGTGAATTGGGGACCCGAGGGACCGGGGAGCTGTTTTTT. Translated, it gives CASSELGTRGTGELFF. Drawing the rest from reference TRBV2 and TRBJ2-2, the complete variable domain is EPEVTQTPSHQVTQMGQEVILRCVPISNHLYFYWYRQILGQKVEFLVSFYNNEISEKSEIFDDQFSVERPDGSNFTLKIRSTKLEDSAMYFCASSELGTRGTGELFFGEGSRLTVL.

The chain links TRBV6-5 to TRBJ2-1; perhaps TRBD2 as D (6 bases). Trimming removed 6 bases from V and 7 bases from J, with 19 bases in between. The CDR3 totals 15 residues. CDR1 is MNHEY, CDR2 SVGAGI, per germline. This CDR3 reads CASSLQGGSGNEQFF. In nucleotides, the CDR3 is TGTGCCAGCAGCTTGCAGGGAGGTTCGGGTAATGAGCAGTTCTTC.

V usage is TRBV2 and J usage is TRBJ1-1, with 7 bases lining up with TRBD1. CDR1 is SNHLY and CDR2 is FYNNEI in the germline V gene. The V gene end was trimmed by 0 bases and the J gene end by 7 bases; junction bases not matched to a gene: 2. This CDR3 contains 13 residues. The CDR3 region is CASSEATGFEAFF. As DNA, the CDR3 is TGTGCCAGCAGTGAAGCGACAGGGTTTGAAGCTTTCTTT.

This chain uses TRBV7-2 with TRBJ2-5, with TRBD2 identical over 8 bases. Germline CDR1 reads SGHTA; CDR2 reads FQGNSA. V was clipped by 5 bases and J by 2 bases; unmatched bases: 7. The CDR3 has 15 amino acids. The CDR3 spells CASSPTSGLQETQYF. DNA of the CDR3: TGTGCCAGCAGCCCTACTAGCGGCCTACAAGAGACCCAGTACTTC.

The rearrangement joins TRBV30 to TRBJ2-7, with D possibly TRBD2 on 6 matching bases. The CDR3 contains 14 residues. Germline V gene data show CDR1 as GTSNPN and CDR2 as SVGIG (reference sequence). Trimming removed 0 bases from V and 4 bases from J, with 13 bases in between. As DNA, the CDR3 is TGTGCCTGGAGTGTACTGAGGAGGGAGTACGAGCAGTACTTC. It specifies CAWSVLRREYEQYF. The full variable domain, rest sourced from reference TRBV30 and TRBJ2-7, is SQTIHQWPATLVQPVGSPLSLECTVEGTSNPNLYWYRQAAGRGLQLLFYSVGIGQISSEVPQNLSASRPQDRQFILSSKKLLLSDSGFYLCAWSVLRREYEQYFGPGTRLTVT.

The chain recombines TRBV5-1 with TRBJ2-7; TRBD2 matches at 11 bases. Germline V gene sequence: CDR1 SGHRS, CDR2 YFSETQ. The CDR3 has 13 residues. The trim removed 6 bases at V and 10 bases at J, leaving 9 bases unmatched. The CDR3 sequence is CASNGLAGGEQYF. As DNA, the CDR3 is TGCGCCAGCAATGGCCTAGCGGGAGGAGAACAGTACTTC.

V usage is TRBV5-1 and J usage is TRBJ1-3; no firm D call. CDR1 SGHRS and CDR2 YFSETQ come from the germline V gene. V lost 4 bases and J lost 4, with 6 bases in between. The CDR3 runs 12 residues. CDR3 region: CASSDTGNTIYF. In DNA form, the CDR3 reads TGCGCCAGCAGCGACACCGGAAACACCATATATTTT.

V gene TRBV7-6 combines with J gene TRBJ2-1, with TRBD2 matching over 8 bases. This CDR3 has 16 amino acids. J gave up 2 bases and V 5 bases, and 8 bases lay outside the gene matches. CDR1 is SGHVS, CDR2 FNYEAQ, per germline. The CDR3 nucleotides are TGTGCCAGCAGCCTAGGGGGACTAGGGACCTACAATGAGCAGTTCTTC. Encoded protein: CASSLGGLGTYNEQFF. Full variable domain (missing parts from reference TRBV7-6 and TRBJ2-1): GAGVSQSPRYKVTKRGQDVALRCDPISGHVSLYWYRQALGQGPEFLTYFNYEAQQDKSGLPNDRFSAERPEGSISTLTIQRTEQRDSAMYRCASSLGGLGTYNEQFFGPGTRLTVL.

This clone was seen once. The chain combines TRBV4-3 with TRBJ2-1; D is unclear. Germline loops: CDR1 LGHNA, CDR2 YSLEER. V was pared by 6 bases and J by 5 bases, with 11 bases between. This CDR3 contains 13 residues. CDR3 in amino acids: CASRANRDNEQFF. The CDR3 region has the DNA TGCGCCAGCAGGGCCAACCGGGACAATGAGCAGTTCTTC.

V and J are TRBV25-1 and TRBJ2-3; tentatively, D is TRBD2 (6 bases). Germline CDR1 is MGHDK and CDR2 is SYGVNS. Deletions cut 5 bases from V and 6 bases from J, with 15 bases between. The CDR3 length is 14 residues. In DNA, the CDR3 is TGTGCCAGCAGTAAACCCATCCGGGGGGATACGCAGTATTTT. Encoded protein: CASSKPIRGDTQYF.

CDR3 nucleotides: TGTGCCAGCAGCTTATCACACTACACAGATACGCAGTATTTT. Translating gives CASSLSHYTDTQYF. This sequence joins TRBV7-2 and TRBJ2-3, with D unclear. Germline V lookup: CDR1 SGHTA, CDR2 FQGNSA. The CDR3 runs 14 residues. Trimming shortened V by 2 bases and J by 2 bases, and 8 bases separated the two germline ends.

This clone occurred once. The V and J genes are TRBV7-2 and TRBJ2-2, with D maybe TRBD2 (6 bases). The CDR3 totals 16 residues. Germline CDR1 reads SGHTA; CDR2 reads FQGNSA. V lost 6 bases and J 9 bases, leaving 23 bases between the germline ends. CDR3 in DNA: TGTGCCAGCAGACCAAAGATTAGCGGTATTGTACGGGAGCTGTTTTTT. This translates into CASRPKISGIVRELFF. The variable domain in full, completed from reference TRBV7-2 and TRBJ2-2, reads GAGVSQSPSNKVTEKGKDVELRCDPISGHTALYWYRQSLGQGLEFLIYFQGNSAPDKSGLPSDRFSAERTGGSVSTLTIQRTQQEDSAVYLCASRPKISGIVRELFFGEGSRLTVL.

The chain recombines TRBV2 with TRBJ2-3; TRBD2 matches 8 bases. The CDR3 length is 14 residues. Trimming at V came to 0 bases and at J to 5 bases, leaving 1 base not matched to a gene. Germline loops: CDR1 SNHLY, CDR2 FYNNEI. The CDR3 region is CASSEASGIDTQYF. The DNA of the CDR3 is TGTGCCAGCAGTGAAGCTAGCGGGATAGATACGCAGTATTTT.